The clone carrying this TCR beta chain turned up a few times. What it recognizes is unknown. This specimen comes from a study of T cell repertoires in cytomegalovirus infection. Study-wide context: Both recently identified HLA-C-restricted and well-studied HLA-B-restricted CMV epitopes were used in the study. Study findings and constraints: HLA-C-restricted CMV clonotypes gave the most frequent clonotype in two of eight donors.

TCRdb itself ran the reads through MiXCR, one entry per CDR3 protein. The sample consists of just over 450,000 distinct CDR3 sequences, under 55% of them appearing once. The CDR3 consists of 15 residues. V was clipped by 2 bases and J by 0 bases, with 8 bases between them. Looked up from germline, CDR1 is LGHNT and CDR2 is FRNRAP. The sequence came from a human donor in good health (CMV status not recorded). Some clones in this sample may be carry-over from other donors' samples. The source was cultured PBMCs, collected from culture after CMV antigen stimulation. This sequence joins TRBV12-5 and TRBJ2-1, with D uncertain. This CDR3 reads CASGLSSLSYNEQFF. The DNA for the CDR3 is TGTGCTAGTGGTTTGTCCTCTCTCTCCTACAATGAGCAGTTCTTC.